Following are 26 T cell receptor beta chains from one sample sequenced in a study of cytomegalovirus exposure and HLA in healthy donors. Produced via immunoSEQ multiplex PCR; TCRdb's table is partial and in-frame only. The data show roughly 65,000 clones, about 89% seen once. Sequenced sample: PBMCs. The receptor source for this set is a man aged 18 to 30 in good health and CMV-seronegative.

This chain links TRBV5-1 with TRBJ2-5, with 8 bases that match TRBD1. Germline CDR1 SGHRS, CDR2 YFSETQ. The CDR3 extends over 13 amino acids. V shed 5 bases, J shed 5 bases, and the junction held 5 bases outside the gene matches. The DNA of the CDR3 is TGCGCCAGCAGTGGACAGGGTAGCGAGACCCAGTACTTC. Translated: CASSGQGSETQYF.

The chain uses TRBV6-6 and TRBJ2-7, with TRBD2 matching 10 bases. The length of the CDR3 is 14 residues. J lost 0 bases, V lost 10 bases, and 6 bases had no gene match. The germline gives CDR1 MNHNY, CDR2 SVGAGI (reference sequence). Written as DNA, the CDR3 is TGTGCCACCCATACTAGCGGGGCCTCCTACGAGCAGTACTTC. Its protein is CATHTSGASYEQYF.

This clone was seen only once. This chain uses TRBV6-6 with TRBJ2-1; D not resolved. The CDR3 runs to 14 residues. Per germline, CDR1 MNHNY and CDR2 SVGAGI (reference sequence). Trimming pared 0 bases from V and 8 bases from J, leaving 11 bases between. CDR3 DNA sequence: TGTGCCAGCAGTTACTCCCCCCCCCGAGATGAGCAGTTCTTC. Encoded protein: CASSYSPPRDEQFF.

The V gene is TRBV28, the J gene TRBJ2-3; 9 bases map to TRBD2. The CDR3 is 17 residues long. Germline trimming cut 4 bases from V and 5 bases from J; bases unmatched to any gene: 13. Germline V gene sequence: CDR1 MDHEN, CDR2 SYDVKM. As DNA, the CDR3 is TGTGCCAGCAGTTCCCCCTTGGGCGGGAGGGAGGTAGATACGCAGTATTTT. Translating it yields CASSSPLGGREVDTQYF.

The J gene is TRBJ2-1, the V gene TRBV5-4; 7 bases map to TRBD2. Germline CDR1 SGHNT, CDR2 YYREEE (reference sequence). Trimming removed 7 bases from V and 3 bases from J; junction bases left unmatched: 7. CDR3 length: 14 residues. The CDR3 here is CASGGGRGYNEQFF. CDR3 DNA sequence: TGTGCCAGCGGGGGAGGGCGGGGCTACAATGAGCAGTTCTTC.

This chain links TRBV28 with TRBJ2-7; no clear D. Trimming left V 0 bases short and J 9 bases short, with 9 bases between. The CDR3 has 12 amino acids. Germline V CDR1 and CDR2: MDHEN, SYDVKM. In nucleotides, the CDR3 is TGTGCCAGCAGTTTATGGAGCGAAGGGCAGTACTTC. Protein: CASSLWSEGQYF.

The chain employs TRBV19 and TRBJ1-5; D is uncertain. The V gene lost 2 bases and the J gene lost 5 bases, with 7 bases spanning the gap. The CDR3 spans 13 residues. From germline, CDR1 is LNHDA and CDR2 SQIVND (reference sequence). The chain's CDR3 is CASSISRDQPQHF. DNA for the CDR3: TGTGCCAGTAGTATAAGCCGGGATCAGCCCCAGCATTTT.

The chain carries TRBV10-2 and TRBJ2-1; TRBD1 might be the D (6 bases). Trimming pared 2 bases from V and 6 bases from J, leaving 20 bases between. The length of the CDR3 is 17 residues. CDR1 is WSHSY, CDR2 SAAADI, per germline. For the CDR3, the DNA is TGCGCCAGCAGTGAGCTCTTACAGGGTAGTTTGGGCAATGAGCAGTTCTTC. Translation gives CASSELLQGSLGNEQFF.

The chain joins TRBV10-3 to TRBJ1-2, with D maybe TRBD1 (6 bases). CDR1 is ENHRY and CDR2 is SYGVKD in the germline V gene. With 2 bases removed from V and 2 bases from J, the gap between germline ends came to 12 bases. This CDR3 has 15 residues. CDR3 sequence (DNA): TGTGCCATCAGTGAGAAGGCAGGGGCGAACTATGGCTACACCTTC. This translates into CAISEKAGANYGYTF.

This chain links TRBV4-3 with TRBJ2-2, with 8 bases matching TRBD2. This CDR3 has 20 amino acids. Germline V gives CDR1 LGHNA, CDR2 YSLEER. J was trimmed by 6 bases and V by 3 bases; bases with no gene match: 21. CDR3 sequence: CASSHPGSREVQYQAGELFF. The DNA of the CDR3 is TGCGCCAGCAGCCATCCGGGTTCGCGGGAGGTTCAATACCAGGCCGGGGAGCTGTTTTTT.

The V call is TRBV9, the J call TRBJ2-7, with D tentatively TRBD1 (6 bases). V was trimmed by 0 bases and J by 2 bases, leaving 12 bases between them. CDR3 length equals 15 residues. Looked up from germline, CDR1 is SGDLS and CDR2 is YYNGEE. CDR3 DNA sequence: TGTGCCAGCAGCGTAGGTCAGGGGACAACCTACGAGCAGTACTTC. This codes for CASSVGQGTTYEQYF.

The chain couples TRBV19 to TRBJ2-1; D might be TRBD2 (6 bases). The CDR3 loop spans 16 amino acids. Germline CDR1 is LNHDA and CDR2 is SQIVND (reference sequence). With 5 bases removed from V and 5 bases from J, the gap between germline ends came to 19 bases. The CDR3 nucleotides read TGTGCCAGTAGTTTCCTGACTAGGACATTCGACAATGAGCAGTTCTTC. It encodes CASSFLTRTFDNEQFF.

The gene calls are TRBV15 and TRBJ2-7; 12 bases agree with TRBD2. The germline V gene has CDR1 LNHNV and CDR2 YYDKDF (reference sequence). This CDR3 comprises 16 residues. With 1 base clipped from V and 4 bases from J, the junction kept 5 bases outside the gene matches. The CDR3 region has the DNA TGTGCCACCAGCAGAGGTGGGCTAGCGGGAGGGTACGAGCAGTACTTC. It yields the protein CATSRGGLAGGYEQYF.

The J gene is TRBJ2-2, the V gene TRBV27, with D tentatively TRBD1 (6 bases). This CDR3 region has 15 residues. V lost 6 bases and J 2 bases, leaving 13 bases between the germline ends. CDR1 is MNHEY and CDR2 is SMNVEV in the germline V gene (reference sequence). The CDR3, as DNA: TGTGCCAGCAGACCCTTACAGGGAAACACCGGGGAGCTGTTTTTT. Its translation: CASRPLQGNTGELFF.

This rearrangement joins TRBV5-6 to TRBJ2-2; tentatively, D is TRBD2 (6 bases). CDR1 and CDR2 (germline): SGHDT, YYEEEE. There are 16 residues in the CDR3. With 5 bases removed from V and 4 bases from J, the gap between germline ends came to 18 bases. The CDR3 nucleotides read TGTGCCAGCAGTTTTCGCGGGACGCAATTCACCGGGGAGCTGTTTTTT. This sequence encodes CASSFRGTQFTGELFF.

The V gene is TRBV29-1, the J gene TRBJ2-5; 9 positions agree with TRBD2. Germline assignment: CDR1 SQVTM and CDR2 ANQGSEA. There are 12 residues in the CDR3. V shed 8 bases, J shed 5 bases, and the junction held 6 bases outside the gene matches. As DNA, the CDR3 is TGCAGCACGCGGGAGGGACGCGAGACCCAGTACTTC. Amino acid sequence: CSTREGRETQYF.

The chain joins TRBV19 to TRBJ1-2; D may be TRBD1 (6 bases). Germline V gene lookup returns CDR1 LNHDA and CDR2 SQIVND (reference sequence). The V end was cut by 6 bases, the J end by 5 bases, with 10 bases between. There are 12 residues in the CDR3. CDR3 DNA: TGTGCCAGTAGCCCAGACAGGTATGGCTACACCTTC. The encoded protein is CASSPDRYGYTF.

V usage is TRBV4-2 and J usage is TRBJ2-2; D may be TRBD1 (7 bases). The CDR3 is made up of 17 amino acids. The V gene's germline CDR1 is LGHNA and CDR2 YNFKEQ. V lost 1 base to trimming and J lost 4 bases, with 16 bases between them. The CDR3 loop is CASSQGGQGGTTGELFF. CDR3 nucleotide sequence: TGTGCCAGCAGCCAAGGAGGGCAGGGGGGAACCACCGGGGAGCTGTTTTTT.

This clone is a singleton in its sample. V and J are TRBV28 and TRBJ2-7; D is possibly TRBD2 (5 bases). The germline CDR1 and CDR2 sequences are MDHEN and SYDVKM. The V end lost 3 bases, the J end lost 4 bases, and 10 bases lay between the germline ends. The CDR3 extends over 13 amino acids. The CDR3 DNA follows: TGTGCCAGCAGTTTCCCCGGAGGTTACGAGCAGTACTTC. It yields the protein CASSFPGGYEQYF.

The V and J genes are TRBV5-1 and TRBJ1-4, with D hard to call. The V gene lost 2 bases and the J gene lost 2 bases, with 7 bases spanning the gap. Germline V gives CDR1 SGHRS, CDR2 YFSETQ. The CDR3 is made up of 14 amino acids. The chain's CDR3 is CASSLGGTNEKLFF. CDR3 bases: TGCGCCAGCAGCTTAGGAGGGACTAATGAAAAACTGTTTTTT.

The chain employs TRBV28 and TRBJ2-1; 8 nucleotides line up with TRBD2. The CDR3 length is 14 residues. J gave up 5 bases and V 8 bases, and 8 bases lay outside the gene matches. CDR1 and CDR2 from the germline V gene are MDHEN and SYDVKM. The CDR3 reads CASQTSGGHNEQFF. Written as DNA, the CDR3 is TGTGCCAGCCAAACTAGCGGAGGCCACAATGAGCAGTTCTTC.

The chain has TRBV7-9 and TRBJ2-1, with 8 bases fitting TRBD2. This CDR3 region has 11 residues. The germline V gene has CDR1 SEHNR and CDR2 FQNEAQ (reference sequence). Germline trimming cut 7 bases from V and 13 bases from J; bases unmatched to any gene: 6. The CDR3 reads CASTMGLDQFF. In DNA, the CDR3 is TGTGCCAGCACCATGGGACTAGACCAGTTCTTC. Full variable domain (missing parts from reference TRBV7-9 and TRBJ2-1): DTGVSQNPRHKITKRGQNVTFRCDPISEHNRLYWYRQTLGQGPEFLTYFQNEAQLEKSRLLSDRFSAERPKGSFSTLEIQRTEQGDSAMYLCASTMGLDQFFGPGTRLTVL.

The V call is TRBV20-1, the J call TRBJ1-1; unclear D gene. This CDR3 comprises 10 residues. Looked up from germline, CDR1 is DFQATT and CDR2 is SNEGSKA (reference sequence). V was trimmed by 5 bases and J by 9 bases, leaving 10 bases between them. This CDR3 is CSAPPPKAFF. The CDR3 bases are TGCAGTGCTCCTCCTCCTAAAGCTTTCTTT.

V is TRBV29-1 and J is TRBJ1-5, with D tentatively TRBD1 (6 bases). The CDR3 runs to 14 residues. The V end lost 5 bases, the J end lost 4 bases, and 15 bases lay between the germline ends. CDR1 is SQVTM and CDR2 is ANQGSEA in the germline V gene. The CDR3 DNA follows: TGCAGCGTTTCCGGGACACCGGGAAATCAGCCCCAGCATTTT. It codes for CSVSGTPGNQPQHF. The full variable domain, with the rest looked up from reference TRBV29-1 and TRBJ1-5, is SAVISQKPSRDICQRGTSLTIQCQVDSQVTMMFWYRQQPGQSLTLIATANQGSEATYESGFVIDKFPISRPNLTFSTLTVSNMSPEDSSIYLCSVSGTPGNQPQHFGDGTRLSIL.

The J gene is TRBJ2-3, the V gene TRBV28; tentative D call: TRBD2 (5 bases). Between the trimmed V and J ends, which lost 3 bases and 4 bases, there was a span of 11 bases. Germline lookup yields CDR1 MDHEN and CDR2 SYDVKM. This CDR3 spans 14 amino acids. The CDR3 DNA sequence: TGTGCCAGCAGTTTTACGAGGGCGGCAGATACGCAGTATTTT. It translates to CASSFTRAADTQYF.

This chain connects TRBV4-3 to TRBJ2-3; D gene ambiguous. CDR1 and CDR2 from the germline V gene are LGHNA and YSLEER. Trimming stripped 0 bases from V and 5 bases from J, with 15 bases between. The CDR3 length is 16 residues. The CDR3 sequence is CASSQDGSGGLDTQYF. DNA of the CDR3: TGCGCCAGCAGCCAAGACGGGTCGGGTGGATTAGATACGCAGTATTTT.